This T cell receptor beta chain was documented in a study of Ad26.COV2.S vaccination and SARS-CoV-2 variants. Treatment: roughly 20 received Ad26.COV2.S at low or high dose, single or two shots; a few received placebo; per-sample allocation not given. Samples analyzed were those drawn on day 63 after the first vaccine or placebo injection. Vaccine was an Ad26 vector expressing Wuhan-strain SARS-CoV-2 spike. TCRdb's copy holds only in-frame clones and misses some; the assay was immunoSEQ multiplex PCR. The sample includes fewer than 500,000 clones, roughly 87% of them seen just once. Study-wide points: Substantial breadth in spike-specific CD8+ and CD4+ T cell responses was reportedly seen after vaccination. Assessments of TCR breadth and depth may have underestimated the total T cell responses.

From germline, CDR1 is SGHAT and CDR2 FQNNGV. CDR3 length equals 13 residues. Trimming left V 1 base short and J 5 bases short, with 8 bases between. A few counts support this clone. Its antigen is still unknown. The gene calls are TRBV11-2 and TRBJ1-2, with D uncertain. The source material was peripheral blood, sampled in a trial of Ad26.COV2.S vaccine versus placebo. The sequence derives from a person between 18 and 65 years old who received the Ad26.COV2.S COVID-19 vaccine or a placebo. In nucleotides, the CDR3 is TGTGCCAGCAGCTTAGGGGTTAGGTATGGCTACACCTTC. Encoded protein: CASSLGVRYGYTF.